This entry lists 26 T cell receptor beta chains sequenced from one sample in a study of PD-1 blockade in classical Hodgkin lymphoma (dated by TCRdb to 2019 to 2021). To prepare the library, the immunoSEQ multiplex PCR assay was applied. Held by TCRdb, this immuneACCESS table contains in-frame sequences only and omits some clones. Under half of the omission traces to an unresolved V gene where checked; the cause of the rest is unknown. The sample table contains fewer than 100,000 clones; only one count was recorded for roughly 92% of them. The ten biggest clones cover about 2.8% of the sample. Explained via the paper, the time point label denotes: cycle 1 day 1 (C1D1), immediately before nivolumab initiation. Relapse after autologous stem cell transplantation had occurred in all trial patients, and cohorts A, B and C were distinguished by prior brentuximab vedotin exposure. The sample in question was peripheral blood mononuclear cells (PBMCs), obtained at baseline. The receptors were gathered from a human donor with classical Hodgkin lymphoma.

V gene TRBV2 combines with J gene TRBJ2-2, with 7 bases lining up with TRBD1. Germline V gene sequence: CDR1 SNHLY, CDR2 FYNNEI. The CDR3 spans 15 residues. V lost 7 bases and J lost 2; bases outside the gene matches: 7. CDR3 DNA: TGTGCCAGCAATTGGGACAGACCAAACACCGGGGAGCTGTTTTTT. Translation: CASNWDRPNTGELFF.

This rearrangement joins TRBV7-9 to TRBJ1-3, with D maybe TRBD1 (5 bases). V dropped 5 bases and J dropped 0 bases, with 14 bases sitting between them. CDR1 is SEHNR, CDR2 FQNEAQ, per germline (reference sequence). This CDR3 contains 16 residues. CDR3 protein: CASSTHLTGSGNTIYF. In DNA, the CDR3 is TGTGCCAGCAGCACACACCTAACAGGCTCTGGAAACACCATATATTTT.

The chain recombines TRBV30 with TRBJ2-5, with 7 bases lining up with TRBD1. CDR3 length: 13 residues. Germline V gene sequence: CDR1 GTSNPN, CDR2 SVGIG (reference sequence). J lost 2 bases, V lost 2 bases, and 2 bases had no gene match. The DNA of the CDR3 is TGTGCCTGGAGTCGGGACAGACAAGAGACCCAGTACTTC. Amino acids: CAWSRDRQETQYF.

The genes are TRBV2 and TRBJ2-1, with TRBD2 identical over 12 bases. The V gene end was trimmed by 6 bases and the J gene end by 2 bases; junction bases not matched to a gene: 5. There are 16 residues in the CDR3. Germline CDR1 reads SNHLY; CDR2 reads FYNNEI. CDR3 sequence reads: CASRPRLAGAYNEQFF. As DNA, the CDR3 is TGTGCCAGCAGGCCCAGACTAGCGGGGGCCTACAATGAGCAGTTCTTC.

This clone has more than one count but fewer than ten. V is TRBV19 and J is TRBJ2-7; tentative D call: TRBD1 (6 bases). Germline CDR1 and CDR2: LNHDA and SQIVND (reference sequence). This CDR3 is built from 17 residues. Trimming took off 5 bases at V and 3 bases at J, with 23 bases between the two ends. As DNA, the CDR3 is TGTGCCAGTAGTCTCGAAGGGACACCAACCAAGATCTACGAGCAGTACTTC. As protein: CASSLEGTPTKIYEQYF. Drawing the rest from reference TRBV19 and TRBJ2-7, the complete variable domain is DGGITQSPKYLFRKEGQNVTLSCEQNLNHDAMYWYRQDPGQGLRLIYYSQIVNDFQKGDIAEGYSVSREKKESFPLTVTSAQKNPTAFYLCASSLEGTPTKIYEQYFGPGTRLTVT.

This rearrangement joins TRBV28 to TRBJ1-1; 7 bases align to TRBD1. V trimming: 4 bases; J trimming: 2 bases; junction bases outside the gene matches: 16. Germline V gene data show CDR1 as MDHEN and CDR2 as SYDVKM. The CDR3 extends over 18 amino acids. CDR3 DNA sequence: TGTGCCAGCAGTTGGGAGGCAGGGGGTTTTATCCCTAACACTGAAGCTTTCTTT. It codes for CASSWEAGGFIPNTEAFF.

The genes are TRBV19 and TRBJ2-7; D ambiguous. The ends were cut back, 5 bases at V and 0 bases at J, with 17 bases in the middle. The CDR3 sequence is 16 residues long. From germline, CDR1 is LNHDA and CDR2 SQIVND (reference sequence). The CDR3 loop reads CASSEPRKESSYEQYF. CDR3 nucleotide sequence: TGTGCCAGTAGTGAACCTAGAAAAGAGAGCTCCTACGAGCAGTACTTC.

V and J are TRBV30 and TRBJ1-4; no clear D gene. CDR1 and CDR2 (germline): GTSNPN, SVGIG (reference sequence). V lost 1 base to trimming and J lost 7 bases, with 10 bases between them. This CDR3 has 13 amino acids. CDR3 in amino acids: CAWSGTPTEKLFF. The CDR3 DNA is TGTGCCTGGAGTGGGACGCCTACTGAAAAACTGTTTTTT.

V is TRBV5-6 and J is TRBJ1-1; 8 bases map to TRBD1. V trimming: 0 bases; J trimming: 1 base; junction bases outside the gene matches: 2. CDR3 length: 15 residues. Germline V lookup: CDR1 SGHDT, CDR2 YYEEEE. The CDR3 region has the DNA TGTGCCAGCAGCTTGGGGGGGACAGGGAACACTGAAGCTTTCTTT. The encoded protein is CASSLGGTGNTEAFF.

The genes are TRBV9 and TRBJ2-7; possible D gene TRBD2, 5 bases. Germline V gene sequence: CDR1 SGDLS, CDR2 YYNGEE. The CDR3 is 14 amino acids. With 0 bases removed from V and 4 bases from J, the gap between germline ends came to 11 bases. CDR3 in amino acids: CASSVGGEGYEQYF. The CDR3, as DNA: TGTGCCAGCAGCGTAGGGGGAGAAGGTTACGAGCAGTACTTC.

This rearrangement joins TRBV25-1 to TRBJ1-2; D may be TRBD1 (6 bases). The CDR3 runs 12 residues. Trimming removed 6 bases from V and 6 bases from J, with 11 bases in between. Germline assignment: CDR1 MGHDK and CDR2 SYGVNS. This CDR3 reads CASRKGGDGYTF. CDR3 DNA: TGTGCCAGCAGAAAAGGGGGGGATGGCTACACCTTC.

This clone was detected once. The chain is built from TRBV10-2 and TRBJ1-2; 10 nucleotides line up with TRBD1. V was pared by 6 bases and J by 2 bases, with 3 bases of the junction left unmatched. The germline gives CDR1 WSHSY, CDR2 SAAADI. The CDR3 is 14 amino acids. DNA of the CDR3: TGCGCCAGCAGGGGGACAGGGGAAAACTATGGCTACACCTTC. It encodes CASRGTGENYGYTF.

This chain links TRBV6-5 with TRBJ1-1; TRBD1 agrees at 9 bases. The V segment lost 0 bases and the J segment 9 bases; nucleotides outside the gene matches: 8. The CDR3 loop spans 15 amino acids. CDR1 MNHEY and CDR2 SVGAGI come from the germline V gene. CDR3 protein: CASSYSTGQGPKAFF. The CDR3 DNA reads TGTGCCAGCAGTTACTCTACGGGACAGGGACCTAAAGCTTTCTTT.

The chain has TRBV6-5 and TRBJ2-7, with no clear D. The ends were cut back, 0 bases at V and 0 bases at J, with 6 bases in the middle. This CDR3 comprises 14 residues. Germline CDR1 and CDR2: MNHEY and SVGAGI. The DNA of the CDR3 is TGTGCCAGCAGTTACTCGAGATACTCCTACGAGCAGTACTTC. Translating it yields CASSYSRYSYEQYF.

The CDR3 sequence is CASSKAGQGLGNEQFF. The CDR3 nucleotides are TGTGCCAGCAGCAAAGCCGGACAGGGACTTGGGAATGAGCAGTTCTTC. The chain has TRBV21-1 and TRBJ2-1; the D call of TRBD1 is as the table states it, not checked on the DNA. TRBV21-1 is a pseudogene locus. The CDR3 consists of 16 residues.

DNA of the CDR3: TGTGCCATCAGTGAGCGTTCGCGGGAGCCCTACAATGAGCAGTTCTTC. Its translation: CAISERSREPYNEQFF. The chain joins TRBV10-3 to TRBJ2-1; TRBD2 agrees at 7 bases. The germline gives CDR1 ENHRY, CDR2 SYGVKD. V was pared by 2 bases and J by 2 bases, with 6 bases of the junction left unmatched. CDR3 length: 16 residues.

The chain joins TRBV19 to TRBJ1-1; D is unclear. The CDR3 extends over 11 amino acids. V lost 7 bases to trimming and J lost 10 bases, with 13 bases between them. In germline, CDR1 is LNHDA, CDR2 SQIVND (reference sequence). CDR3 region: CASTSRGTAFF. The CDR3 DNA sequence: TGTGCCAGTACCTCGCGAGGAACAGCTTTCTTT.

CDR3 sequence reads: CASSPARENPTDTQYF. CDR3 nucleotides: TGTGCCAGCTCACCAGCGCGGGAGAATCCGACAGATACGCAGTATTTT. The chain links TRBV18 to TRBJ2-3; 7 nucleotides match TRBD2. With 2 bases clipped from V and 3 bases from J, the junction kept 8 bases outside the gene matches. CDR3 length equals 16 residues. Germline CDR1 is KGHSH and CDR2 is LQKENI.

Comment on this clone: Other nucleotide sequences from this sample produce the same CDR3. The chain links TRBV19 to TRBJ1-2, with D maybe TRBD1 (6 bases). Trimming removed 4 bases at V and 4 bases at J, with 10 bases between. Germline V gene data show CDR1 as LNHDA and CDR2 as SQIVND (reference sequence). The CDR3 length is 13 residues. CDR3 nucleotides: TGTGCCAGTAGTACTGGACAGCTCTATGGCTACACCTTC. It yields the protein CASSTGQLYGYTF.

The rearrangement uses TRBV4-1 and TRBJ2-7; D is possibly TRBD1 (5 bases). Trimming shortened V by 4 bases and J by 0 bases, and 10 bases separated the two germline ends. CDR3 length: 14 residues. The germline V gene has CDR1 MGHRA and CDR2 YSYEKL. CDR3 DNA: TGCGCCAGCAGCCGAGACAGTAGCTCCTACGAGCAGTACTTC. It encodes CASSRDSSSYEQYF.

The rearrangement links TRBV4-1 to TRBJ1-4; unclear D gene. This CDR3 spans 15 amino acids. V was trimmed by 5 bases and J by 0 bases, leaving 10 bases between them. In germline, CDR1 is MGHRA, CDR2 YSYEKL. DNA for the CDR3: TGCGCCAGCAGCTCGCAGGATGCAACTAATGAAAAACTGTTTTTT. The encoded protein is CASSSQDATNEKLFF.

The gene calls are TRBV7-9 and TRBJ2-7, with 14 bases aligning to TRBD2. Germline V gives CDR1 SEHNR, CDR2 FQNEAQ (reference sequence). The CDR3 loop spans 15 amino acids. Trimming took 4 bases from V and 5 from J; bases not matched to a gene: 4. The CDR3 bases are TGTGCCAGCAGCTCGGGACTAGCGGGAGAGAACGAGCAGTACTTC. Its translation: CASSSGLAGENEQYF.

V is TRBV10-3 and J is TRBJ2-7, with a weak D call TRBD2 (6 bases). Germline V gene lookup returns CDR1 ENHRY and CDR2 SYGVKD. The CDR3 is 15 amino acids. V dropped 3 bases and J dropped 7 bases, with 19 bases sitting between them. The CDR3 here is CAISDLSGPSREQYF. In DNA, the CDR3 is TGTGCCATCAGTGACCTTAGCGGACCCTCGAGAGAGCAGTACTTC.

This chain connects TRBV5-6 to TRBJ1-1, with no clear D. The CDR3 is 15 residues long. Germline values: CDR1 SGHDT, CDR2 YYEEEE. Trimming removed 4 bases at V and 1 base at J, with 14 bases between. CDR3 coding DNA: TGTGCCAGCAGCGGGATAGACCCTTCGAACACTGAAGCTTTCTTT. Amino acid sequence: CASSGIDPSNTEAFF.

Here the CDR3 reads CSVEEGLLEETQYF. CDR3 sequence (DNA): TGCAGCGTTGAAGAAGGTCTTCTTGAAGAGACCCAGTACTTC. This sequence joins TRBV29-1 and TRBJ2-5; no definite D call. Germline V gene data show CDR1 as SQVTM and CDR2 as ANQGSEA. Trimming shortened V by 0 bases and J by 3 bases, and 11 bases separated the two germline ends. The CDR3 is 14 residues long.

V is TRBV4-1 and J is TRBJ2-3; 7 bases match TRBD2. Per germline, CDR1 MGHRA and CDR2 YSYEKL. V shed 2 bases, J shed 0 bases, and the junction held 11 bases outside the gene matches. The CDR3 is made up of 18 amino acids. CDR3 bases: TGCGCCAGCAGCCAATTACCCTCCGCGGGAGTCAGCACAGATACGCAGTATTTT. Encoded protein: CASSQLPSAGVSTDTQYF.